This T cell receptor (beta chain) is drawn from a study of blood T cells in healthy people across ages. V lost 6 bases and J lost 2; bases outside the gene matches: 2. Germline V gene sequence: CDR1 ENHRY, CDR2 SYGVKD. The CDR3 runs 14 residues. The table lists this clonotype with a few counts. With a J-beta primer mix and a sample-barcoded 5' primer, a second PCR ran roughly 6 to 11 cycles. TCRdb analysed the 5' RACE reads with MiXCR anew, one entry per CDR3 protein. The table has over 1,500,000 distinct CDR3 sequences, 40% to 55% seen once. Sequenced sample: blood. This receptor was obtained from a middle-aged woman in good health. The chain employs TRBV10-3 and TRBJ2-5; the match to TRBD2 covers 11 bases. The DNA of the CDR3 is TGTGCCATCAGGGGGACTAGCGGACAAGAGACCCAGTACTTC. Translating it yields CAIRGTSGQETQYF.